The rows below give T cell receptor beta chains drawn from one sample of a study of T cell repertoires in cytomegalovirus infection. No antigen has been assigned to these receptors. TCRdb independently ran MiXCR on the reads; one entry per CDR3 protein. The data show approximately 120,000 distinct CDR3 sequences, roughly 32% seen once. The sample was CD8+ T cells from cultured PBMCs, taken from culture after CMV antigen stimulation. Every receptor here comes from a human donor in good health (CMV status not recorded). Some clones in this sample may be carry-over from other donors' samples. Both conserved end residues are part of each CDR3. D genes are given only for firm matches. Clone sizes are given selectively: once, few, many, or a class where the clone is expanded.

d_gene	abundance	v_gene	j_gene	CDR3aa	CDR3nt
TRBD2	few	TRBV12-3/TRBV12-4	TRBJ2-1	CASSSRTSGGPGYNEQFF	TGTGCCAGCAGTTCCCGGACTAGCGGGGGCCCCGGCTACAATGAGCAGTTCTTC
-	many	TRBV3-1	TRBJ1-5	CASSQKSAGANQPQHF	TGTGCCAGCAGCCAAAAATCGGCAGGGGCCAATCAGCCCCAGCATTTT
-	many	TRBV7-2	TRBJ2-5	CASSLAETKIETQYF	TGTGCCAGCAGCTTAGCGGAGACAAAGATAGAGACCCAGTACTTC
-	-	TRBV7-9	TRBJ1-2	CASSFPFGDYGYTF	TGTGCCAGCAGCTTCCCTTTTGGAGACTATGGCTACACCTTC
-	-	TRBV2	TRBJ1-1	CASSEVKENTEAFF	TGTGCCAGCAGCGAAGTAAAAGAGAACACTGAAGCTTTCTTT
TRBD2	-	TRBV2	TRBJ2-3	CARARLAGVEADTQYF	TGTGCCAGAGCTCGGCTAGCGGGGGTTGAGGCAGATACGCAGTATTTT
TRBD1	few	TRBV7-3	TRBJ2-1	CASSPPGQRNNEQFF	TGTGCCAGCAGCCCTCCGGGACAGCGTAACAATGAGCAGTTCTTC
-	medium-sized	TRBV5-6	TRBJ2-6	CASSLQTTYSGANVLTF	TGTGCCAGCAGCTTGCAGACGACCTACTCTGGGGCCAACGTCCTGACTTTC
-	-	TRBV4-1	TRBJ1-1	CASRALGTVNTEAFF	TGCGCCAGCAGAGCTCTAGGGACGGTTAACACTGAAGCTTTCTTT
-	-	TRBV14	TRBJ1-6	CASSQDNGDNSPLHF	TGTGCCAGCAGCCAAGACAACGGGGATAATTCACCCCTCCACTTT
-	-	TRBV5-3	TRBJ2-3	CASSLSVGDTQYF	TGTGCCAGCAGCTTGTCCGTGGGAGATACGCAGTATTTT
-	-	TRBV28	TRBJ1-2	CASRPRTGGGYYGYTF	TGTGCCAGCAGACCGAGGACGGGGGGAGGATACTATGGCTACACCTTC
TRBD1	-	TRBV12-3/TRBV12-4	TRBJ1-4	CASSYGQGAFYEKLFF	TGTGCCAGCAGTTATGGACAGGGGGCATTTTATGAAAAACTGTTTTTT
-	-	TRBV5-1	TRBJ2-7	CASSLVGRTYEQYF	TGCGCCAGCAGCTTGGTGGGCAGGACCTACGAGCAGTACTTC
TRBD2	few	TRBV4-2	TRBJ2-1	CASSRSGGDEQFF	TGTGCCAGCAGCCGTAGCGGGGGTGATGAGCAGTTCTTC
TRBD1	-	TRBV6-5	TRBJ2-7	CASSYSGQEAYEQYF	TGTGCCAGCAGTTACTCGGGACAGGAAGCCTACGAGCAGTACTTC
-	many	TRBV7-9	TRBJ1-2	CASSLEGLWGGYTF	TGTGCCAGCAGCTTAGAAGGGCTATGGGGTGGCTACACCTTC
-	-	TRBV7-9	TRBJ2-5	CASSLAEEETQYF	TGTGCCAGCAGCTTAGCAGAAGAAGAGACCCAGTACTTC
-	many	TRBV7-6	TRBJ2-7	CASSLIPNGYEQYF	TGTGCCAGCAGCTTAATCCCCAATGGGTACGAGCAGTACTTC
-	many	TRBV7-2	TRBJ1-1	CASSPWGNTEAFF	TGTGCCAGCAGCCCATGGGGAAACACTGAAGCTTTCTTT
TRBD1	-	TRBV2	TRBJ1-5	CASKQEGAYQPQHF	TGTGCCAGTAAACAAGAGGGGGCTTATCAGCCCCAGCATTTT
-	-	TRBV7-9	TRBJ1-1	CASSSSGLNTEAFF	TGTGCCAGCAGCTCATCGGGACTGAACACTGAAGCTTTCTTT
-	-	TRBV6-2/TRBV6-3	TRBJ1-1	CASSYFGNTEAFF	TGTGCCAGCAGTTACTTTGGGAACACTGAAGCTTTCTTT
TRBD1	few	TRBV11-2	TRBJ2-5	CASSLVGQGVETQYF	TGTGCCAGCAGCTTAGTGGGACAGGGGGTAGAGACCCAGTACTTC
-	-	TRBV14	TRBJ2-7	CASSDWGDEQYF	TGTGCCAGCAGCGATTGGGGGGACGAGCAGTACTTC
TRBD1	-	TRBV19	TRBJ2-3	CASRTGGFPTDTQYF	TGTGCCAGTAGAACAGGGGGCTTCCCCACAGATACGCAGTATTTT
-	few	TRBV12-3/TRBV12-4	TRBJ2-7	CASSTIRDVAYEQYF	TGTGCCAGCAGTACGATCCGGGACGTGGCCTACGAGCAGTACTTC
-	-	TRBV4-1	TRBJ2-3	CASSRLAGLTDTQYF	TGCGCCAGCAGCCGACTGGCGGGGCTCACAGATACGCAGTATTTT
-	-	TRBV12-3/TRBV12-4	TRBJ2-6	CASSSQWSPSSSGANVLTF	TGTGCCAGCAGTAGTCAATGGTCTCCTTCTAGCTCTGGGGCCAACGTCCTGACTTTC
-	-	TRBV6-2/TRBV6-3	TRBJ1-5	CASSYSAGDQHF	TGTGCCAGCAGTTATTCGGCAGGGGACCAGCATTTT
-	-	TRBV19	TRBJ1-5	CASSIGDFRGSNQPQHF	TGTGCCAGTAGTATAGGGGATTTTCGTGGGAGCAATCAGCCCCAGCATTTT
-	-	TRBV7-2	TRBJ2-2	CASSLVFSGMNTGELFF	TGTGCCAGCAGCTTAGTTTTTTCCGGGATGAACACCGGGGAGCTGTTTTTT
-	few	TRBV12-3/TRBV12-4	TRBJ1-2	CASSRDPRGNGYTF	TGTGCCAGCAGTAGGGACCCTCGGGGTAATGGCTACACCTTC
-	-	TRBV19	TRBJ1-1	CASTPEARGWTEAFF	TGTGCCAGTACCCCAGAGGCGAGGGGTTGGACTGAAGCTTTCTTT
-	many	TRBV24-1	TRBJ1-1	CATSGVGGDTEAFF	TGTGCCACCAGTGGAGTAGGGGGGGACACTGAAGCTTTCTTT
-	-	TRBV9	TRBJ2-5	CASSVEQFPEETQYF	TGTGCCAGCAGCGTAGAACAGTTCCCTGAAGAGACCCAGTACTTC
TRBD1	-	TRBV10-3	TRBJ2-1	CAISESTGVSYNEQFF	TGTGCCATCAGTGAGTCGACAGGGGTGTCCTACAATGAGCAGTTCTTC
-	-	TRBV4-2	TRBJ2-3	CASSQDRAPTKTDTQYF	TGTGCCAGCAGCCAAGATAGGGCCCCGACTAAAACAGATACGCAGTATTTT
-	once	TRBV5-1	TRBJ2-1	CASSLTSGAYNEQFF	TGCGCCAGCAGCCTGACCTCGGGGGCCTACAATGAGCAGTTCTTC
TRBD2	-	TRBV7-9	TRBJ2-7	CASSSETSGPYEQYF	TGTGCCAGCAGCTCCGAGACTAGCGGACCTTACGAGCAGTACTTC
TRBD2	-	TRBV15	TRBJ2-1	CATSRVSGEVNEQFF	TGTGCCACCAGCAGAGTGAGCGGGGAGGTGAATGAGCAGTTCTTC
-	few	TRBV7-6	TRBJ2-5	CASSLPRDGKETQYF	TGTGCCAGCAGCTTACCCCGCGATGGCAAAGAGACCCAGTACTTC
-	medium-sized	TRBV7-2	TRBJ2-1	CASSLWPGDNEQFF	TGTGCCAGCAGCTTGTGGCCAGGGGACAATGAGCAGTTCTTC
-	-	TRBV10-3	TRBJ2-1	CAISDSREQFF	TGTGCCATCAGTGATTCTCGAGAGCAGTTCTTC
TRBD2	few	TRBV12-3/TRBV12-4	TRBJ2-1	CASSNSGGAGSQFF	TGTGCCAGCAGTAATAGCGGGGGGGCCGGGTCGCAGTTCTTC
TRBD1	few	TRBV7-3	TRBJ1-2	CASSLTGEGGYYGYTF	TGTGCCAGCAGCTTGACAGGGGAGGGGGGGTACTATGGCTACACCTTC
TRBD2	-	TRBV6-1	TRBJ2-1	CASSDRAGFSYNEQFF	TGTGCCAGCAGTGATAGAGCGGGATTTTCCTACAATGAGCAGTTCTTC
-	many	TRBV19	TRBJ1-5	CASSYGGNQPQHF	TGTGCCAGTAGTTACGGGGGCAATCAGCCCCAGCATTTT
TRBD1	-	TRBV7-9	TRBJ2-7	CASSQQGRRSYEQYF	TGTGCCAGCAGCCAACAGGGGCGTCGGTCCTACGAGCAGTACTTC
TRBD1	-	TRBV6-2/TRBV6-3	TRBJ1-1	CASSPSRGYTEAFF	TGTGCCAGCAGCCCGTCCAGGGGGTACACTGAAGCTTTCTTT